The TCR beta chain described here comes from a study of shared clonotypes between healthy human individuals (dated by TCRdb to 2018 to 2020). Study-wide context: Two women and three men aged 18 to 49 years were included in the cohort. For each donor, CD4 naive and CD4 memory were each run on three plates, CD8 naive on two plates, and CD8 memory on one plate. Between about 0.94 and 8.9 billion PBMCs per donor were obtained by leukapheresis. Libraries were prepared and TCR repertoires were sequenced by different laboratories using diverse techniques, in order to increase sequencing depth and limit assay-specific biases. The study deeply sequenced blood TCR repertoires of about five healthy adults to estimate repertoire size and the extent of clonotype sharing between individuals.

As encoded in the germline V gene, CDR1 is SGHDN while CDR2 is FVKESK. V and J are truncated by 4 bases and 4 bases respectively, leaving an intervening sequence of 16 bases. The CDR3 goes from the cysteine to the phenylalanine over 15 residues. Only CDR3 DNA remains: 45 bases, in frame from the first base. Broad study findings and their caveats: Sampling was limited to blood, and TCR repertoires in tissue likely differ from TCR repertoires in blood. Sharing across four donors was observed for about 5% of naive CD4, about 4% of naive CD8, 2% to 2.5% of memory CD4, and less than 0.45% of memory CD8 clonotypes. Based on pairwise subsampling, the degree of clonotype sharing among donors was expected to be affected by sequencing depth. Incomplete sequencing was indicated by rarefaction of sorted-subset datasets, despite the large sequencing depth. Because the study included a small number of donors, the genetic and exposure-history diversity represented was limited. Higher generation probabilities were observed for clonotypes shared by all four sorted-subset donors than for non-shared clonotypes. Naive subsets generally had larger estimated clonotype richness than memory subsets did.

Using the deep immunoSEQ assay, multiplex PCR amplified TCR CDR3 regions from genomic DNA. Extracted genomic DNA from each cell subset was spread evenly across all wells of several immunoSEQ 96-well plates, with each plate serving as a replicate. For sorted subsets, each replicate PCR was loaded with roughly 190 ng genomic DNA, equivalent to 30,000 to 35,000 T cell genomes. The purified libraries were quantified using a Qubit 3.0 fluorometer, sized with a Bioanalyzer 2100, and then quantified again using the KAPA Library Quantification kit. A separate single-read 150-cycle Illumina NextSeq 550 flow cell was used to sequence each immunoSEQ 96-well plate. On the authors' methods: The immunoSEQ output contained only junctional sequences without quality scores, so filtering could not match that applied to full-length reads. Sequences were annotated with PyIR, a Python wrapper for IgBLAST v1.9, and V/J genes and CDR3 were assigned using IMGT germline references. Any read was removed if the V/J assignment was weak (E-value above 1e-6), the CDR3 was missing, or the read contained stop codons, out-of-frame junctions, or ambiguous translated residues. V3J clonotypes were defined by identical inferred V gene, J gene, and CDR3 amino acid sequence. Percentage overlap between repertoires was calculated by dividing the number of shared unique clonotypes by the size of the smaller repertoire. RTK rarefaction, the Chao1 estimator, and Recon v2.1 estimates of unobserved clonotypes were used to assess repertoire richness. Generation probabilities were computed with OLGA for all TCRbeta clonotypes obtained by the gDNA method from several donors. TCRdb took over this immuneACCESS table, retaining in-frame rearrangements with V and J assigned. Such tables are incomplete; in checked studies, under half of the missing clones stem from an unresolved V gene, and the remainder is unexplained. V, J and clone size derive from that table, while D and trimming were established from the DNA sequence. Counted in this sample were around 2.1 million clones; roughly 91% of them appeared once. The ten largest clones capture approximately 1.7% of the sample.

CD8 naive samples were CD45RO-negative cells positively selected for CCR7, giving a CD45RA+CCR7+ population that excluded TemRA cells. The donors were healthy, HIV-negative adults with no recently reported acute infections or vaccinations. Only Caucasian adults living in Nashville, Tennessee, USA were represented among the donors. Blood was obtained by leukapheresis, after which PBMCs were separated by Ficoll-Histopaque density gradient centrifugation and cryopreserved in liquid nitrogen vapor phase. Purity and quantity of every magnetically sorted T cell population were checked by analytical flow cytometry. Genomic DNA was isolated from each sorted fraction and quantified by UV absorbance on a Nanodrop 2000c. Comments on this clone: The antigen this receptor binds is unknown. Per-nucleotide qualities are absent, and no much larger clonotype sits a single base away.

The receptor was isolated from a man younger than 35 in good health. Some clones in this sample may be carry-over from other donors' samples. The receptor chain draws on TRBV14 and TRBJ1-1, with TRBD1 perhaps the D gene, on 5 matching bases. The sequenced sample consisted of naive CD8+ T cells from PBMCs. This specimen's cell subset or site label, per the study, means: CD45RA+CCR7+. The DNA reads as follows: TGTGCCAGCAGCCCTTCTGTGGGGACCCCCACTGAAGCTTTCTTT. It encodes CASSPSVGTPTEAFF.